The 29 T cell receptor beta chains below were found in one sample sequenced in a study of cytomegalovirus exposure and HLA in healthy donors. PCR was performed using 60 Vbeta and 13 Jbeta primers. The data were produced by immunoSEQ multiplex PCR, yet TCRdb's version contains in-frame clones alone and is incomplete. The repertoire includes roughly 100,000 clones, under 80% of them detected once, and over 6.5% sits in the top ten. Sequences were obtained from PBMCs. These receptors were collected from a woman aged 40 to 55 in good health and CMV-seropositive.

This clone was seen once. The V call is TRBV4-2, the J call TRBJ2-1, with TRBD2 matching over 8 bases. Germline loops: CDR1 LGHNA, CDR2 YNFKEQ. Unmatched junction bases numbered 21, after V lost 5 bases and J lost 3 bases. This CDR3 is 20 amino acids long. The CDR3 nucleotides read TGTGCCAGCAGCTTTCGGGAACTGACCCTAGCGGGCCGTTACTACAATGAGCAGTTCTTC. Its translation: CASSFRELTLAGRYYNEQFF.

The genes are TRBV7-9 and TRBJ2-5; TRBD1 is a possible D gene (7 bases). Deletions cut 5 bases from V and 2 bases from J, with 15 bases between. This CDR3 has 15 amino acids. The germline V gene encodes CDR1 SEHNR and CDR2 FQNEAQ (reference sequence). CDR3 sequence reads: CASSIQGGAQETQYF. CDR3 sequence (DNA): TGTGCCAGCAGCATCCAGGGGGGAGCTCAAGAGACCCAGTACTTC.

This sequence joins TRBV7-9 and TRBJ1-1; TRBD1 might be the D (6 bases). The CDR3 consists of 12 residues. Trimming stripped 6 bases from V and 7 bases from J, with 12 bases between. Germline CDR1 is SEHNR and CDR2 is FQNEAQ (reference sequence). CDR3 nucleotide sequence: TGTGCCAGCAGAAACAGGGAAGTTGAAGCTTTCTTT. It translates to CASRNREVEAFF.

The CDR3 is CASAPTDRDYGYTF. The CDR3 bases are TGTGCCAGCGCCCCGACCGACCGGGACTATGGCTACACCTTC. The genes are TRBV6-6 and TRBJ1-2, with no clear D. The CDR3 has 14 residues. The V gene's germline CDR1 is MNHNY and CDR2 SVGAGI (reference sequence). The V end lost 8 bases, the J end lost 3 bases, and 16 bases lay between the germline ends.

Here the CDR3 reads CASSLITGAYEQYF. The CDR3 bases are TGTGCCAGCAGTTTAATAACAGGGGCCTACGAGCAGTACTTC. V usage is TRBV28 and J usage is TRBJ2-7; 7 positions agree with TRBD1. Losses at the gene ends were 2 bases for V and 2 bases for J; bases not matched to a gene: 3. This CDR3 spans 14 amino acids. Germline CDR1 MDHEN, CDR2 SYDVKM.

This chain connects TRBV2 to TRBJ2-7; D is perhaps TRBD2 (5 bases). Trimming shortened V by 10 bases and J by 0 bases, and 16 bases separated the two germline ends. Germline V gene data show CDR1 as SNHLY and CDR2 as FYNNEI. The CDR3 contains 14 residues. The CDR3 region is CATRRRPISYEQYF. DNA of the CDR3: TGTGCCACCAGGCGGAGGCCCATCTCCTACGAGCAGTACTTC.

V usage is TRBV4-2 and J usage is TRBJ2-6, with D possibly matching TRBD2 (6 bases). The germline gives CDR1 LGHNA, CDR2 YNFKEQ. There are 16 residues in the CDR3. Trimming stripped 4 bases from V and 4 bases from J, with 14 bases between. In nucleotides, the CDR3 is TGTGCCAGCAGCCGAGACGGGGGTTTGGGGGCCAACGTCCTGACTTTC. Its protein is CASSRDGGLGANVLTF.

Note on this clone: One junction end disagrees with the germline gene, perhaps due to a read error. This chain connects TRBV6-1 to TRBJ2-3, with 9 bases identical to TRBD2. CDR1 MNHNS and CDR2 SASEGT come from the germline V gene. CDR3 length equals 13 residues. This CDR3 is CANSLAGVGSQYF. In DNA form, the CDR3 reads TGTGCCAACAGTTTAGCGGGAGTGGGGTCGCAGTATTTT.

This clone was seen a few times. The CDR3 reads CASSFVDEQFF. The CDR3 nucleotides are TGTGCCAGCAGTTTCGTCGATGAGCAGTTCTTC. This chain joins TRBV28 and TRBJ2-1, with D unclear. The length of the CDR3 is 11 residues. Trimming removed 3 bases at V and 8 bases at J, with 5 bases between. From germline, CDR1 is MDHEN and CDR2 SYDVKM.

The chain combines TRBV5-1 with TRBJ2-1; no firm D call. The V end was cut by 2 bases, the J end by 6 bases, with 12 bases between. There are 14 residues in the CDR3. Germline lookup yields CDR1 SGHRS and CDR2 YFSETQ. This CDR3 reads CASSFQSSVNEQFF. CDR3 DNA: TGCGCCAGCAGCTTCCAGTCCAGCGTCAATGAGCAGTTCTTC.

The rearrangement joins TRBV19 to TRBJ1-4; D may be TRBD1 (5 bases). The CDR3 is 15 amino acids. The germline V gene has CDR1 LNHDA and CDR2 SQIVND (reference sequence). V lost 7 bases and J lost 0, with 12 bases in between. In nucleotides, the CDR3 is TGTGCCAGTATCCCCCGGGGGACAACTAATGAAAAACTGTTTTTT. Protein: CASIPRGTTNEKLFF.

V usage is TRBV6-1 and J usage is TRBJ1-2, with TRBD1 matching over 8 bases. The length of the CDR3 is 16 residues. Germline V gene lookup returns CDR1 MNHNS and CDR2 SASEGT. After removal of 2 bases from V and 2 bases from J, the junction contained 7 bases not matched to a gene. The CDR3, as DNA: TGTGCCAGCAGTGAATGGACCACAGGGGGGAACTATGGCTACACCTTC. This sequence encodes CASSEWTTGGNYGYTF.

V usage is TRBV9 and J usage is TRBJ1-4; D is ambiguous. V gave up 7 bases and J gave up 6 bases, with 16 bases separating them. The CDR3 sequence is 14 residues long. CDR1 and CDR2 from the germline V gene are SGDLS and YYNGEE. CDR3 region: CASARGSQDEKLFF. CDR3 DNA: TGTGCCAGCGCCCGTGGGAGCCAGGATGAAAAACTGTTTTTT.

For the CDR3, the DNA is TGTGCCAGCTCACCATCCCGGGACATCGGTGGCTACACCTTC. This sequence encodes CASSPSRDIGGYTF. This chain links TRBV18 with TRBJ1-2, with D possibly TRBD1 on 6 matching bases. The CDR3 has 14 residues. Per the germline V gene, CDR1 is KGHSH and CDR2 is LQKENI. Trimming pared 2 bases from V and 7 bases from J, leaving 14 bases between.

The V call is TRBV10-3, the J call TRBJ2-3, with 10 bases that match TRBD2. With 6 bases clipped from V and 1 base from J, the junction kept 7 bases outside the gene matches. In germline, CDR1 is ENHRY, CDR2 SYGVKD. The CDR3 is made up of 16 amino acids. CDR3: CAIRAGLATGTDTQYF. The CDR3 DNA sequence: TGTGCCATCAGGGCGGGACTAGCGACTGGCACAGATACGCAGTATTTT.

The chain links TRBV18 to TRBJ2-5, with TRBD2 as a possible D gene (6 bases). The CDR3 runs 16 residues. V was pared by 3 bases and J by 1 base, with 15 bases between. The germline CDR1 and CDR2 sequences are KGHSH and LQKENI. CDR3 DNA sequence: TGTGCCAGCTCACCTCTCGGGAGTGGGGGCCAAGAGACCCAGTACTTC. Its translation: CASSPLGSGGQETQYF.

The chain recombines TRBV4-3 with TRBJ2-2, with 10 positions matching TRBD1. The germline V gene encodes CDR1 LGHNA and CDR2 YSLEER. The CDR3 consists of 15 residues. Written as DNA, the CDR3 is TGCCCCCACACCTACGGGACAGGGGATGGCGGGGAGCTGTTTTTT. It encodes CPHTYGTGDGGELFF.

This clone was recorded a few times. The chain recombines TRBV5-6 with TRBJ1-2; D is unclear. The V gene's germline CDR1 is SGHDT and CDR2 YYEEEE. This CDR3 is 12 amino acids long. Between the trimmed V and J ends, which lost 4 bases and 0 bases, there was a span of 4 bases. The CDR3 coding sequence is TGTGCCAGCAGCGGAGCTAACTATGGCTACACCTTC. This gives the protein CASSGANYGYTF.

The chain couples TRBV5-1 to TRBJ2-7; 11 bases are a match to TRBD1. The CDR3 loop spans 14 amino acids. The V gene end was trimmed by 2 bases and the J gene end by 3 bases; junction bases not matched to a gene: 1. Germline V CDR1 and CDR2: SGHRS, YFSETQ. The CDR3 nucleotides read TGCGCCAGCAGCTTCGGGACAGGGGGCTACGAGCAGTACTTC. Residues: CASSFGTGGYEQYF.

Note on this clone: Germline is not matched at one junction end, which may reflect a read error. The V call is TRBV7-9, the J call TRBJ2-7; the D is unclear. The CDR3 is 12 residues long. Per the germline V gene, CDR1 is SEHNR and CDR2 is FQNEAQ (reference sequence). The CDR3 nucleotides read TGTTCCAGCAGCTTAACGAGGTACGAGCAGTACTTC. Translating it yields CSSSLTRYEQYF.

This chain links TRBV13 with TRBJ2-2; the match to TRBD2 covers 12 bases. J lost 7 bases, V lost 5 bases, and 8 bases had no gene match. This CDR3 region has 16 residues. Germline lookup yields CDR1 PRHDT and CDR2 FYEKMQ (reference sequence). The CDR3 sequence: CASSQRLAGDHGELFF. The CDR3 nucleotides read TGTGCCAGCAGCCAAAGACTAGCGGGAGATCACGGGGAGCTGTTTTTT.

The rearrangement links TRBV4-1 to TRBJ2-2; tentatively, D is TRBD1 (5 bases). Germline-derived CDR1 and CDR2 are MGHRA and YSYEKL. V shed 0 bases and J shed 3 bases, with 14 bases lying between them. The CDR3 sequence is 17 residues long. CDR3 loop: CASSQDGTGWDTGELFF. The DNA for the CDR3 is TGCGCCAGCAGCCAAGATGGAACAGGTTGGGACACCGGGGAGCTGTTTTTT.

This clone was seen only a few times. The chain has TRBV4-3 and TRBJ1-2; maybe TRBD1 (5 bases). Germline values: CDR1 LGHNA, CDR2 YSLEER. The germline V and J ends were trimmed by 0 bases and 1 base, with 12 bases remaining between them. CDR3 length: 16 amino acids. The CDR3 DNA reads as TGCGCCAGCAGCCAAGATCGGGGGACCAATAACTATGGCTACACCTTC. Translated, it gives CASSQDRGTNNYGYTF.

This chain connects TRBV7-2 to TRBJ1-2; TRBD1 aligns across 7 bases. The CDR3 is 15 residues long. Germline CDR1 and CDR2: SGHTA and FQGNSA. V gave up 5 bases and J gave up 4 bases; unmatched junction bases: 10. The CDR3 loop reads CASSPGTARGYGYTF. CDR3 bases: TGTGCCAGCAGCCCGGGGACAGCCCGGGGCTATGGCTACACCTTC.

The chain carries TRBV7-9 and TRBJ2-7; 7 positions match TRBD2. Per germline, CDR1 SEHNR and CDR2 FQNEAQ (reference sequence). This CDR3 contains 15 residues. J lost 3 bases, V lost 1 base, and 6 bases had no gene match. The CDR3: CASSLVSGGDYEQYF. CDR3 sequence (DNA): TGTGCCAGCAGCTTAGTCTCGGGGGGAGACTACGAGCAGTACTTC.

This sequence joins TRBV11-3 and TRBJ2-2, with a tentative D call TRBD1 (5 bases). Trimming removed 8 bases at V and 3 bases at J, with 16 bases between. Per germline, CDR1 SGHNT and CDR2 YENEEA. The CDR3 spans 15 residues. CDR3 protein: CASGNTGFDTGELFF. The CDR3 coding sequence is TGTGCCAGCGGGAATACAGGATTCGACACCGGGGAGCTGTTTTTT.

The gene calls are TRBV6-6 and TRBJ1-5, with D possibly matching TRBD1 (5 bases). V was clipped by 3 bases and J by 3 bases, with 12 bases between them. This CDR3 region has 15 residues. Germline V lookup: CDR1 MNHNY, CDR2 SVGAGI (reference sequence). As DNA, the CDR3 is TGTGCCAGCAGTTATTTGCAGGGATCCAATCAGCCCCAGCATTTT. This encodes CASSYLQGSNQPQHF.

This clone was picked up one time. The CDR3 DNA is TGCGCCAGCAGCCAAGTCCAGGGGGCTAACTACGAGCAGTACTTC. It yields the protein CASSQVQGANYEQYF. V usage is TRBV4-1 and J usage is TRBJ2-7; 8 positions match TRBD1. Per germline, CDR1 MGHRA and CDR2 YSYEKL. Unmatched junction bases numbered 5, after V lost 1 base and J lost 3 bases. The CDR3 length is 15 residues.

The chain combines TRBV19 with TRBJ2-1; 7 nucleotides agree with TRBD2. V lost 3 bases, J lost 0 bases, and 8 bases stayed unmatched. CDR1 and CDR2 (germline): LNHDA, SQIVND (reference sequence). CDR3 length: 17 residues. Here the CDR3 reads CASSMPSGRSSYNEQFF. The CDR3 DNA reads TGTGCCAGTAGTATGCCTAGCGGAAGGAGCTCCTACAATGAGCAGTTCTTC.